Following are 22 T cell receptor beta chains from one sample sequenced in a study of PD-1 blockade in classical Hodgkin lymphoma. Brentuximab vedotin exposure varied, and every patient relapsed after autologous stem cell transplantation. This table comes from immunoSEQ multiplex PCR, and its TCRdb copy is limited to in-frame clones, with some not included. Among 80,000 to 100,000 clones listed, roughly 79% were seen once. This specimen consisted of peripheral blood mononuclear cells (PBMCs), obtained before the second cycle of nivolumab. The receptors originated from a human donor with classical Hodgkin lymphoma.

This clone was recorded a few times. The genes are TRBV10-3 and TRBJ2-2, with 9 nucleotides matching TRBD2. V lost 6 bases, J lost 7 bases, and 6 bases stayed unmatched. This CDR3 contains 14 residues. CDR1 is ENHRY, CDR2 SYGVKD, per germline. The CDR3 sequence is CAIRREGLGGELFF. CDR3 coding DNA: TGTGCCATCAGGCGGGAGGGCCTGGGCGGGGAGCTGTTTTTT.

The chain joins TRBV5-1 to TRBJ2-2, with 7 bases that match TRBD2. CDR1 and CDR2 (germline): SGHRS, YFSETQ. V gave up 4 bases and J gave up 2 bases; unmatched junction bases: 11. CDR3 length: 17 residues. CDR3 bases: TGCGCCAGCAGCCCCCAGTTTCCTAGCGGCAACACCGGGGAGCTGTTTTTT. Translation gives CASSPQFPSGNTGELFF.

This chain joins TRBV20-1 and TRBJ1-2, with D perhaps TRBD1 (5 bases). The CDR3 covers 11 residues. Trimming shortened V by 6 bases and J by 10 bases, and 15 bases separated the two germline ends. In germline, CDR1 is DFQATT, CDR2 SNEGSKA (reference sequence). The CDR3 sequence: CSANRDENYTF. For the CDR3, the DNA is TGCAGTGCAAACCGGGACGAGAACTACACCTTC.

The genes are TRBV10-3 and TRBJ2-7; unclear D gene. Germline V CDR1 and CDR2: ENHRY, SYGVKD. The CDR3 length is 13 residues. Trimming stripped 10 bases from V and 0 bases from J, with 13 bases between. The CDR3 sequence: CATGRTDSYEQYF. CDR3 in DNA: TGTGCCACGGGTCGTACGGACTCCTACGAGCAGTACTTC.

The V and J genes are TRBV5-1 and TRBJ2-4, with D perhaps being TRBD1 or TRBD2 (5 bases each). The CDR3 loop spans 14 amino acids. The germline V and J ends were trimmed by 4 bases and 8 bases, with 16 bases remaining between them. Germline-derived CDR1 and CDR2 are SGHRS and YFSETQ. The CDR3, as DNA: TGCGCCAGCAGCAGCGGACCGCGAGGGGACATTCAGTACTTC. Its protein is CASSSGPRGDIQYF.

The chain carries TRBV4-3 and TRBJ2-7; TRBD2 aligns across 8 bases. The CDR3 consists of 16 residues. The V gene end was trimmed by 0 bases and the J gene end by 7 bases; junction bases not matched to a gene: 11. Germline CDR1 is LGHNA and CDR2 is YSLEER. The CDR3: CASSQDRSGTPWEQYF. CDR3 nucleotides: TGCGCCAGCAGCCAAGATCGTAGCGGGACTCCATGGGAGCAGTACTTC.

This chain joins TRBV18 and TRBJ2-3; D is ambiguous. This CDR3 spans 13 amino acids. V was trimmed by 3 bases and J by 0 bases, leaving 4 bases between them. CDR1 is KGHSH, CDR2 LQKENI, per germline. Written as DNA, the CDR3 is TGTGCCAGCTCACCGGCTAGCACAGATACGCAGTATTTT. Translation: CASSPASTDTQYF.

The CDR3 DNA follows: TGTGCCAGTAGTATTGGGGCCCGGGGTAGAGATACGCAGTATTTT. Protein sequence: CASSIGARGRDTQYF. The rearrangement joins TRBV19 to TRBJ2-3; either TRBD1 or TRBD2 may supply D (5 bases each). This CDR3 is 15 amino acids long. CDR1 is LNHDA, CDR2 SQIVND, per germline (reference sequence). Between the trimmed V and J ends, which lost 3 bases and 5 bases, there was a span of 15 bases.

The rearrangement joins TRBV6-5 to TRBJ2-3; D not certain. The V gene's germline CDR1 is MNHEY and CDR2 SVGAGI. The CDR3 spans 14 residues. The V gene lost 5 bases and the J gene lost 4 bases, with 13 bases spanning the gap. The CDR3 bases are TGTGCCAGCAGTAGCCCGAGCTTTCCAGATACGCAGTATTTT. Translating it yields CASSSPSFPDTQYF.

V is TRBV7-9 and J is TRBJ1-2; no clear D. With 3 bases removed from V and 5 bases from J, the gap between germline ends came to 10 bases. The CDR3 sequence is 13 residues long. From germline, CDR1 is SEHNR and CDR2 FQNEAQ (reference sequence). The DNA of the CDR3 is TGTGCCAGCAGCTTTGACCGATTATATGGCTACACCTTC. Encoded protein: CASSFDRLYGYTF.

The V gene is TRBV19, the J gene TRBJ2-1; D not resolved. The CDR3 loop spans 15 amino acids. Per germline, CDR1 LNHDA and CDR2 SQIVND (reference sequence). V was trimmed by 2 bases and J by 2 bases, leaving 10 bases between them. CDR3 in amino acids: CASSIRRVTYNEQFF. The DNA for the CDR3 is TGTGCCAGTAGTATAAGGCGAGTTACCTACAATGAGCAGTTCTTC.

DNA of the CDR3: TGTGCCAGCAGCGTTGGGGCCCTACCGAATGAAAAACTGTTTTTT. Its translation: CASSVGALPNEKLFF. The V and J genes are TRBV9 and TRBJ1-4, with D possibly TRBD1 on 5 matching bases. This CDR3 spans 15 amino acids. CDR1 is SGDLS, CDR2 YYNGEE, per germline. V lost 2 bases and J 5 bases, leaving 13 bases between the germline ends.

The chain couples TRBV7-7 to TRBJ2-3; 11 nucleotides match TRBD2. V lost 5 bases and J lost 2; bases outside the gene matches: 6. The CDR3 runs 16 residues. Germline V CDR1 and CDR2: SSHAT, FNYEAQ (reference sequence). DNA of the CDR3: TGTGCCAGCAGCGCTGGGACTAGCGGACCCACAGATACGCAGTATTTT. Its protein is CASSAGTSGPTDTQYF.

The chain recombines TRBV2 with TRBJ2-1, with D maybe TRBD2 (5 bases). Trimming shortened V by 8 bases and J by 7 bases, and 15 bases separated the two germline ends. The CDR3 totals 13 residues. The germline V gene has CDR1 SNHLY and CDR2 FYNNEI. The CDR3 nucleotides are TGTGCCAGCGGGGAGTGGTTGGTTAATGAGCAGTTCTTC. Translated: CASGEWLVNEQFF.

The chain carries TRBV10-2 and TRBJ2-5; a possible D gene is TRBD2 (5 bases). Germline CDR1 and CDR2: WSHSY and SAAADI. This CDR3 has 15 amino acids. V shed 0 bases and J shed 2 bases, with 10 bases lying between them. The CDR3 DNA is TGCGCCAGCAGTGAGTCGAGGGCTAGACAAGAGACCCAGTACTTC. Translated, it gives CASSESRARQETQYF.

This chain uses TRBV6-5 with TRBJ2-7; TRBD1 matches at 7 bases. Germline trimming cut 5 bases from V and 4 bases from J; bases unmatched to any gene: 11. CDR1 MNHEY and CDR2 SVGAGI come from the germline V gene. The CDR3 extends over 15 amino acids. The CDR3 sequence is CASSTIGTALYEQYF. CDR3 coding DNA: TGTGCCAGCAGTACCATCGGGACAGCGCTTTACGAGCAGTACTTC.

The chain links TRBV28 to TRBJ2-7, with TRBD2 as a possible D gene (6 bases). The CDR3 has 17 amino acids. Germline V gives CDR1 MDHEN, CDR2 SYDVKM. Trimming stripped 1 base from V and 3 bases from J, with 19 bases between. The CDR3 DNA sequence: TGTGCCAGCAGTTTATACACGGGGGACTTTCGCGGCTACGAGCAGTACTTC. Protein sequence: CASSLYTGDFRGYEQYF.

The chain combines TRBV27 with TRBJ2-3; TRBD2 matches at 9 bases. The CDR3 loop spans 17 amino acids. The germline CDR1 and CDR2 sequences are MNHEY and SMNVEV (reference sequence). V was clipped by 7 bases and J by 1 base; unmatched bases: 12. The CDR3 DNA reads TGTGCCAGCACCGGCGGGAGGGCCTTTCGGGGCACAGATACGCAGTATTTT. This encodes CASTGGRAFRGTDTQYF.

The V call is TRBV9, the J call TRBJ2-5; possibly TRBD1 for D (6 bases). The CDR3 loop spans 16 amino acids. Trimming left V 4 bases short and J 2 bases short, with 18 bases between. Germline assignment: CDR1 SGDLS and CDR2 YYNGEE. The CDR3 coding sequence is TGTGCCAGCAGCCGACTGACAGGACGTGCTCAAGAGACCCAGTACTTC. As protein: CASSRLTGRAQETQYF.

The chain combines TRBV10-2 with TRBJ2-7, with a tentative D call TRBD1 (6 bases). The CDR3 length is 15 residues. Germline loops: CDR1 WSHSY, CDR2 SAAADI. The V gene lost 3 bases and the J gene lost 1 base, with 13 bases spanning the gap. The CDR3 loop reads CASSEPGQPSYEQYF. The CDR3 bases are TGCGCCAGCAGTGAACCCGGACAGCCGTCCTACGAGCAGTACTTC.

The CDR3 reads CASSISARDRGAETQYF. The CDR3 DNA sequence: TGTGCCAGTAGTATATCCGCCCGGGACAGGGGTGCAGAGACCCAGTACTTC. This chain links TRBV19 with TRBJ2-5; 10 bases are shared with TRBD1. Losses at the gene ends were 2 bases for V and 4 bases for J; bases not matched to a gene: 10. There are 17 residues in the CDR3. The V gene's germline CDR1 is LNHDA and CDR2 SQIVND (reference sequence).

J is TRBJ1-1 and V is TRBV10-3; 7 bases map to TRBD1. The CDR3 is made up of 14 amino acids. Trimming at V came to 5 bases and at J to 4 bases, leaving 7 bases not matched to a gene. CDR1 and CDR2 (germline): ENHRY, SYGVKD. In nucleotides, the CDR3 is TGTGCCATCAGTAGGGACAGAGAGGCCACTGAAGCTTTCTTT. Translated, it gives CAISRDREATEAFF.